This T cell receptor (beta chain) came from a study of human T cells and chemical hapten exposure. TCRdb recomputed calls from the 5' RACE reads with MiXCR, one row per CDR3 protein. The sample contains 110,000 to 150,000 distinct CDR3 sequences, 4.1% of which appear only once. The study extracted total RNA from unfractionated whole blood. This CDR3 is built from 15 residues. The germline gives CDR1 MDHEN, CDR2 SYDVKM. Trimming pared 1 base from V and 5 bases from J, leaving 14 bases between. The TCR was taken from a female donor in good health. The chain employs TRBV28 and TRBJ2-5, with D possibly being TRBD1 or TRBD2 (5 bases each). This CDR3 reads CASSLYTGGSETQYF. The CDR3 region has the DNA TGTGCCAGCAGTTTATACACTGGGGGTTCGGAGACCCAGTACTTC.